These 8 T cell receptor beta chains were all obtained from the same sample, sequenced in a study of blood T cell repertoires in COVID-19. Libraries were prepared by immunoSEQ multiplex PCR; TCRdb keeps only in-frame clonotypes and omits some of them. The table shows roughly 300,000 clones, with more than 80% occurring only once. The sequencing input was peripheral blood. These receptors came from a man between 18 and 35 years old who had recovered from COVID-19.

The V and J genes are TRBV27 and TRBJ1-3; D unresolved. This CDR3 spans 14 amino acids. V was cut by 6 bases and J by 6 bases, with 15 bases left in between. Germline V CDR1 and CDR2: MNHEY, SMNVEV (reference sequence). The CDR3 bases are TGTGCCAGCAGGGGCCCAGGAACACTAAACACCATATATTTT. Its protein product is CASRGPGTLNTIYF.

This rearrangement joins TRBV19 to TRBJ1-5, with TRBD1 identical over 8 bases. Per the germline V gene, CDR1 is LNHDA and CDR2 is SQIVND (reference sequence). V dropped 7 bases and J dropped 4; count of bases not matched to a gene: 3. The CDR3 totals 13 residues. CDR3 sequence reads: CASKGTGNQPQHF. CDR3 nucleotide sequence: TGTGCCAGTAAAGGGACAGGTAATCAGCCCCAGCATTTT.

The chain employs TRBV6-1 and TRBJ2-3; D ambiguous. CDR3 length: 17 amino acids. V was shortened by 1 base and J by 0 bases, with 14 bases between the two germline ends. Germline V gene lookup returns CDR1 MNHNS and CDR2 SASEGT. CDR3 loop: CASSEVLPPTSTDTQYF. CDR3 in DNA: TGTGCCAGCAGTGAAGTGCTGCCACCTACTAGCACAGATACGCAGTATTTT.

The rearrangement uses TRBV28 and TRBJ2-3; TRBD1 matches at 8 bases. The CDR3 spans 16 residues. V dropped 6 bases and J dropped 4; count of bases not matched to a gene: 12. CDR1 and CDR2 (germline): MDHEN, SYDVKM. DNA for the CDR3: TGTGCCAGCAGATACGGACAGGGCGGTCGATCAGATACGCAGTATTTT. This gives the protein CASRYGQGGRSDTQYF.

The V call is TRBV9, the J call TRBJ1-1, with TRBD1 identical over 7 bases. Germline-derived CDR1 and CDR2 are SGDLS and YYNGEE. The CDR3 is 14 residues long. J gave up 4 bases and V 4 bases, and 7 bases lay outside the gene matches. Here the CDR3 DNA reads TGTGCCAGCAGCCCCACAGGGGCCAGCACTGAAGCTTTCTTT. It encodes CASSPTGASTEAFF.

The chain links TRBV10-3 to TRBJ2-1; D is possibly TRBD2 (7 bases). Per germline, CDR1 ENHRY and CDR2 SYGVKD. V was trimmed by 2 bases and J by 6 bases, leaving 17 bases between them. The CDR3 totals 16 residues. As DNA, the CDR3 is TGTGCCATCAGTGAGCCCCATGGGGGAGGGGGCAATGAGCAGTTCTTC. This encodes CAISEPHGGGGNEQFF.

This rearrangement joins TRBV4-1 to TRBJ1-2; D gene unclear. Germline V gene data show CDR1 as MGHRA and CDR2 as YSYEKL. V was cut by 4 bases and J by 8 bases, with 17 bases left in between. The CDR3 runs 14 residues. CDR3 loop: CASSPPGLSGGYTF. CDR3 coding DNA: TGCGCCAGCAGCCCTCCTGGACTCTCGGGGGGCTACACCTTC.

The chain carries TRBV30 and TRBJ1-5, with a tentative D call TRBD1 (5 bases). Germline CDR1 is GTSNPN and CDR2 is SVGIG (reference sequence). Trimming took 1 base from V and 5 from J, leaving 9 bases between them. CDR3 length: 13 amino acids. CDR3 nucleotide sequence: TGTGCCTGGAGTGGACAGAGATATCAGCCCCAGCATTTT. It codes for CAWSGQRYQPQHF.